Each of the 17 T cell receptor beta chains below was sequenced from the same sample in a study of blood T cell repertoires in COVID-19 (dated by TCRdb to 2018 to 2020). Libraries were built with the immunoSEQ multiplex PCR assay. TCRdb retrieved this table from immuneACCESS and kept in-frame rearrangements only. Not all clones are present; in checked studies, unresolved V genes account for under half, and no reason is known for the remainder. This sample lists 250,000 to 350,000 clones; about 87% were detected once. About 7.8% of the sample rests with the top ten. The sequencing sample was made of peripheral blood. The receptors were sampled from a woman in her 50s who had recovered from COVID-19.

The CDR3 sequence: CASSRRLAGGPYTGELFF. The CDR3 coding sequence is TGTGCCAGTAGTAGGAGACTAGCGGGAGGGCCTTACACCGGGGAGCTGTTTTTT. The chain employs TRBV19 and TRBJ2-2; 14 nucleotides line up with TRBD2. This CDR3 has 18 amino acids. Germline CDR1 is LNHDA and CDR2 is SQIVND (reference sequence). Losses at the gene ends were 4 bases for V and 3 bases for J; bases not matched to a gene: 7.

This clone was observed a handful of times. V is TRBV6-4 and J is TRBJ2-3, with a tentative D call TRBD2 (5 bases). This CDR3 has 13 amino acids. V was cut by 6 bases and J by 2 bases, with 9 bases left in between. CDR1 is MRHNA, CDR2 SNTAGT, per germline. The CDR3 sequence is CASSASPTDTQYF. The DNA for the CDR3 is TGTGCCAGCAGCGCTAGCCCCACAGATACGCAGTATTTT.

This chain connects TRBV6-1 to TRBJ1-1, with 8 bases matching TRBD1. J lost 9 bases, V lost 1 base, and 7 bases had no gene match. Looked up from germline, CDR1 is MNHNS and CDR2 is SASEGT. The length of the CDR3 is 14 residues. The CDR3 sequence: CASSEVQGARKAFF. As DNA, the CDR3 is TGTGCCAGCAGTGAAGTTCAGGGGGCGCGGAAAGCTTTCTTT.

The chain combines TRBV19 with TRBJ2-5; 13 bases align to TRBD2. J was trimmed by 2 bases and V by 5 bases; bases with no gene match: 2. The CDR3 loop spans 15 amino acids. Germline CDR1 LNHDA, CDR2 SQIVND (reference sequence). CDR3 sequence: CASSEGLAGQETQYF. The DNA of the CDR3 is TGTGCCAGTAGTGAGGGACTAGCGGGACAAGAGACCCAGTACTTC.

J is TRBJ2-1 and V is TRBV27, with 8 bases lining up with TRBD2. The CDR3 extends over 17 amino acids. Per the germline V gene, CDR1 is MNHEY and CDR2 is SMNVEV (reference sequence). V lost 4 bases, J lost 2 bases, and 10 bases stayed unmatched. DNA for the CDR3: TGTGCCAGCAGTTCACTCGGGACTAGTCCGGCCTACAATGAGCAGTTCTTC. It translates to CASSSLGTSPAYNEQFF.

In nucleotides, the CDR3 is TGTGCCAGCAGTTTAGCCGGGGTGTTGGCAGATACGCAGTATTTT. Protein sequence: CASSLAGVLADTQYF. The chain carries TRBV6-5 and TRBJ2-3, with a possible D match to TRBD2 (5 bases). The CDR3 covers 15 residues. Germline assignment: CDR1 MNHEY and CDR2 SVGAGI. Trimming left V 4 bases short and J 4 bases short, with 15 bases between.

This clone was recorded once. V and J are TRBV19 and TRBJ1-3, with D possibly TRBD1 on 5 matching bases. Germline CDR1 LNHDA, CDR2 SQIVND (reference sequence). Deletions cut 5 bases from V and 5 bases from J, with 16 bases between. This CDR3 is 15 amino acids long. CDR3 sequence reads: CASSPQGDARNTIYF. For the CDR3, the DNA is TGTGCCAGTAGTCCTCAGGGCGATGCGAGAAACACCATATATTTT. The whole variable domain, filled in from reference TRBV19 and TRBJ1-3, reads DGGITQSPKYLFRKEGQNVTLSCEQNLNHDAMYWYRQDPGQGLRLIYYSQIVNDFQKGDIAEGYSVSREKKESFPLTVTSAQKNPTAFYLCASSPQGDARNTIYFGEGSWLTVV.

This chain connects TRBV28 to TRBJ1-4; a possible D gene is TRBD1 (5 bases). This CDR3 comprises 15 residues. The V gene lost 8 bases and the J gene lost 0 bases, with 13 bases spanning the gap. Germline CDR1 is MDHEN and CDR2 is SYDVKM. CDR3 DNA: TGTGCCAGCCACGGGGGAGTTGCAACTAATGAAAAACTGTTTTTT. Its protein product is CASHGGVATNEKLFF.

V gene TRBV28 combines with J gene TRBJ1-5; TRBD1 matches 7 bases. This CDR3 has 16 amino acids. From germline, CDR1 is MDHEN and CDR2 SYDVKM. Trimming took 3 bases from V and 3 from J; bases not matched to a gene: 8. As DNA, the CDR3 is TGTGCCAGCAGTTTCGGGAGGGGGCATGACAATCAGCCCCAGCATTTT. As protein: CASSFGRGHDNQPQHF.

The chain recombines TRBV10-3 with TRBJ2-2, with a possible D match to TRBD2 (6 bases). The CDR3 spans 15 residues. The V end lost 7 bases, the J end lost 6 bases, and 18 bases lay between the germline ends. Germline CDR1 ENHRY, CDR2 SYGVKD. CDR3 loop: CAIKVSGEDAGELFF. The DNA of the CDR3 is TGTGCCATCAAGGTTTCGGGGGAGGACGCCGGGGAGCTGTTTTTT.

V gene TRBV19 combines with J gene TRBJ1-5; no firm D call. V was pared by 6 bases and J by 0 bases, with 3 bases between. The CDR3 is made up of 12 amino acids. Germline V gene lookup returns CDR1 LNHDA and CDR2 SQIVND (reference sequence). CDR3 sequence: CASSNSNQPQHF. CDR3 DNA: TGTGCCAGTAGCAATAGCAATCAGCCCCAGCATTTT.

The chain links TRBV2 to TRBJ1-3; possible D gene TRBD1, 5 bases. The CDR3 runs 15 residues. Germline values: CDR1 SNHLY, CDR2 FYNNEI. Trimming took off 4 bases at V and 0 bases at J, with 10 bases between the two ends. In DNA form, the CDR3 reads TGTGCCAGCAGTGCAGGGCCGAGCTCTGGAAACACCATATATTTT. Its translation: CASSAGPSSGNTIYF. The entire variable domain, with the rest obtained from reference TRBV2 and TRBJ1-3, is as follows: EPEVTQTPSHQVTQMGQEVILRCVPISNHLYFYWYRQILGQKVEFLVSFYNNEISEKSEIFDDQFSVERPDGSNFTLKIRSTKLEDSAMYFCASSAGPSSGNTIYFGEGSWLTVV.

This clone occurred once. The chain is built from TRBV24-1 and TRBJ1-3, with TRBD1 identical over 11 bases. J was trimmed by 2 bases and V by 2 bases; bases with no gene match: 7. The CDR3 has 18 residues. In germline, CDR1 is KGHDR, CDR2 SFDVKD. The CDR3 DNA follows: TGTGCCACCAGTGATTCCAACCCGGGACAGGGGGCTGGAAACACCATATATTTT. It yields the protein CATSDSNPGQGAGNTIYF.

V usage is TRBV27 and J usage is TRBJ1-4; perhaps TRBD1 as D (6 bases). The CDR3 has 14 amino acids. Trimming cost V 6 bases and J 6 bases, with 14 bases left between them. Germline CDR1 reads MNHEY; CDR2 reads SMNVEV (reference sequence). The chain's CDR3 is CASRPTGRHEKLFF. The CDR3 nucleotides read TGTGCCAGCAGGCCAACAGGGCGGCATGAAAAACTGTTTTTT.

This clone was detected only a few times. The chain links TRBV30 to TRBJ1-3; D ambiguous. Trimming removed 0 bases at V and 4 bases at J, with 7 bases between. CDR1 and CDR2 (germline): GTSNPN, SVGIG (reference sequence). The CDR3 length is 13 residues. The CDR3 spells CAWSVAAGNTIYF. The CDR3 nucleotides are TGTGCCTGGAGTGTGGCGGCAGGAAACACCATATATTTT.

The CDR3 spells CASSLEGVLSYEQYF. CDR3 bases: TGTGCCAGCAGCCTCGAGGGGGTGCTGTCTTACGAGCAGTACTTC. V is TRBV7-8 and J is TRBJ2-7; possibly TRBD1 for D (6 bases). The CDR3 consists of 15 residues. V lost 5 bases and J lost 4, with 18 bases in between. Germline values: CDR1 SGHVS, CDR2 FQNEAQ.

This clone showed up just a few times. The chain employs TRBV30 and TRBJ1-6, with D possibly matching TRBD1 (5 bases). The germline V and J ends were trimmed by 3 bases and 9 bases, with 12 bases remaining between them. There are 13 residues in the CDR3. CDR1 is GTSNPN and CDR2 is SVGIG in the germline V gene (reference sequence). The CDR3 coding sequence is TGTGCCTGGAGGATGACAGTGGCTTCACCCCTCCACTTT. Its translation: CAWRMTVASPLHF.